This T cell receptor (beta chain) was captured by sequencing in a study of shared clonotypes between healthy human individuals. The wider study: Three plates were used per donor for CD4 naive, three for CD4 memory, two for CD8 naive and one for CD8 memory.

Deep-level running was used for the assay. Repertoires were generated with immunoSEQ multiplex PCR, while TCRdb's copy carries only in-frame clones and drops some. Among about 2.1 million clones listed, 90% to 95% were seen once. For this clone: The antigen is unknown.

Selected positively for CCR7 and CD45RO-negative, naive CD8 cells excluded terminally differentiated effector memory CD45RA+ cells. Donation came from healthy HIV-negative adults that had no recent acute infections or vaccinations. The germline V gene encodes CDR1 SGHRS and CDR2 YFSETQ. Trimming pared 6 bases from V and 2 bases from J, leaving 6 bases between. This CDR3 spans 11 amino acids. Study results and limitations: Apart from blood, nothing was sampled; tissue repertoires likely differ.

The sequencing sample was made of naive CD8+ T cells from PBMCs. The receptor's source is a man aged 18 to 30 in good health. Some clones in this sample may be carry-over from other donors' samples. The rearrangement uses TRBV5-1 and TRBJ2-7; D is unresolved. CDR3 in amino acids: CASIPAYEQYF. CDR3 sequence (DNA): TGCGCCAGCATTCCAGCCTACGAGCAGTACTTC.